These T cell receptor beta chains were read from a single sample in a study of cytomegalovirus exposure and HLA in healthy donors. Profiled with immunoSEQ multiplex PCR; TCRdb holds only in-frame clones, not every one. The profile shows 120,000 or so clones, around 78% of them singletons. The sample consisted of PBMCs. Receptors were obtained from a woman aged 40 to 50 in good health and CMV-seronegative. Each CDR3 is given with its conserved first and last residue. The D gene is left open where the match is weak. Only part of the rows carry a size: once, few, many, or a class if the clone is expanded.

v_gene	abundance	j_gene	d_gene	CDR3aa	CDR3nt
TRBV19	-	TRBJ1-1	-	CASSGQVNTEAFF	TGTGCCAGTAGTGGACAAGTGAACACTGAAGCTTTCTTT
TRBV4-2	-	TRBJ2-5	TRBD2	CASSQGPSGTAGQETQYF	TGTGCCAGCAGCCAAGGGCCTAGCGGGACGGCGGGACAAGAGACCCAGTACTTC
TRBV9	few	TRBJ2-7	-	CASSVDSSAGEQYF	TGTGCCAGCAGCGTAGACTCTAGCGCCGGCGAGCAGTACTTC
TRBV14	-	TRBJ1-1	TRBD1	CASSRSGQGDTEAFF	TGTGCCAGCAGCCGTTCGGGACAGGGTGACACTGAAGCTTTCTTT
TRBV2	-	TRBJ2-2	TRBD1	CASSEDRTANTGELFF	TGTGCCAGCAGTGAGGACAGGACCGCGAACACCGGGGAGCTGTTTTTT
TRBV5-1	few	TRBJ2-5	-	CASMAGTYQETQYF	TGCGCCAGCATGGCGGGAACGTACCAAGAGACCCAGTACTTC
TRBV7-2	-	TRBJ2-1	TRBD2	CASSLELTSGGLRQFF	TGTGCCAGCAGCTTAGAGCTGACTAGCGGGGGCCTCCGGCAGTTCTTC
TRBV28	-	TRBJ1-1	-	CASSFVPGRIEAFF	TGTGCCAGCAGTTTCGTCCCTGGGAGAATTGAAGCTTTCTTT
TRBV5-1	-	TRBJ1-4	-	CASSQFGQFGEKLFF	TGCGCCAGCAGCCAATTTGGGCAGTTCGGAGAAAAACTGTTTTTT
TRBV6-5	-	TRBJ2-5	TRBD1	CASSLQGSEVETQYF	TGTGCCAGCTCACTACAGGGGTCGGAGGTAGAGACCCAGTACTTC
TRBV2	-	TRBJ1-1	-	CASSEVGGTEAFF	TGTGCCAGCAGTGAAGTAGGGGGAACTGAAGCTTTCTTT